One T cell receptor beta chain is described in this entry. There are 16 residues in the CDR3. Trimming stripped 3 bases from V and 0 bases from J, with 14 bases between. CDR1 is KGHSH, CDR2 LQKENI, per germline. This sample is drawn from a study of blood T cell repertoires in COVID-19. In the study's own analysis: How many nucleated cells were present was estimated from reference gene primer amplification. TCRdb's copy holds only in-frame clones and misses some; the assay was immunoSEQ multiplex PCR. V and J calls and clone size come straight from that table; D and trimming were deduced from the DNA. The table includes 350,000 or so clones, more than 70% detected once.

Sequencing used peripheral blood. The source of this sequence is a woman in her twenties or thirties with COVID-19, enrolled during active disease. The J gene is TRBJ1-2, the V gene TRBV18; D not resolved. The chain's CDR3 is CASSPLSSVSNYGYTF. CDR3 sequence (DNA): TGTGCCAGCTCACCCCTTTCATCGGTTTCTAACTATGGCTACACCTTC.